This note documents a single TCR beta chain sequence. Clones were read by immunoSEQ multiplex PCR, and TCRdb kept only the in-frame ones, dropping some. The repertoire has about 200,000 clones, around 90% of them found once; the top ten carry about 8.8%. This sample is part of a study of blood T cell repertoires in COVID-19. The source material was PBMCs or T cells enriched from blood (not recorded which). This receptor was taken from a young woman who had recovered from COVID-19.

DNA of the CDR3: TGTGCCAGCAGCTTAGCTCGGACAGGGACCCACGAGCAGTACTTC. Its translation is CASSLARTGTHEQYF. V usage is TRBV7-9 and J usage is TRBJ2-7; 8 bases align to TRBD1. V lost 0 bases to trimming and J lost 5 bases; unmatched junction nucleotides: 6. Germline assignment: CDR1 SEHNR and CDR2 FQNEAQ (reference sequence). The CDR3 sequence is 15 residues long.